One and the same sample provided the 30 T cell receptor beta chains below, sequenced in a study of radiotherapy plus CTLA-4 blockade in lung cancer. Profiled with immunoSEQ multiplex PCR; TCRdb holds only in-frame clones, not every one. The sample includes 55,000 to 75,000 clones, approximately 76% of them seen just once. Material: peripheral blood, obtained from a patient treated with radiotherapy plus ipilimumab. The origin of the receptors is a human donor with non-small cell lung cancer whose response to radiotherapy plus ipilimumab could not be evaluated. Some clones in this sample may be carry-over from other donors' samples.

This chain links TRBV7-9 with TRBJ1-1; D gene ambiguous. CDR3 size: 15 residues. V lost 4 bases, J lost 1 base, and 13 bases lay in between. Germline lookup yields CDR1 SEHNR and CDR2 FQNEAQ (reference sequence). CDR3 loop: CASSSNLNRNTEAFF. CDR3 DNA sequence: TGTGCCAGCAGCTCGAATCTTAACAGGAACACTGAAGCTTTCTTT. The entire variable domain, with the rest obtained from reference TRBV7-9 and TRBJ1-1, is as follows: DTGVSQNPRHKITKRGQNVTFRCDPISEHNRLYWYRQTLGQGPEFLTYFQNEAQLEKSRLLSDRFSAERPKGSFSTLEIQRTEQGDSAMYLCASSSNLNRNTEAFFGQGTRLTVV.

This chain connects TRBV28 to TRBJ1-4; 10 bases align to TRBD1. Germline lookup yields CDR1 MDHEN and CDR2 SYDVKM. With V trimmed by 6 bases and J by 8 bases, 6 bases remained unmatched. This CDR3 region has 14 residues. CDR3 in amino acids: CASRTTGGWEKLFF. CDR3 DNA sequence: TGTGCCAGCAGGACGACAGGGGGCTGGGAAAAACTGTTTTTT.

The chain carries TRBV6-5 and TRBJ2-7; TRBD2 aligns across 8 bases. The CDR3 runs 12 residues. The germline V gene encodes CDR1 MNHEY and CDR2 SVGAGI. After removal of 4 bases from V and 6 bases from J, the junction contained 2 bases not matched to a gene. CDR3 in amino acids: CASSWGLGEQYF. The CDR3 nucleotides read TGTGCCAGCAGTTGGGGACTAGGCGAGCAGTACTTC.

The V gene is TRBV19, the J gene TRBJ1-6; TRBD1 might be the D (5 bases). Germline assignment: CDR1 LNHDA and CDR2 SQIVND (reference sequence). The V and J ends lost 3 bases and 8 bases respectively, with 14 bases between them. The CDR3 is made up of 15 amino acids. The CDR3 nucleotides read TGTGCCAGTAGTATTCTGGGGGGAAAGGATTCACCCCTCCACTTT. Its protein is CASSILGGKDSPLHF.

The chain is built from TRBV2 and TRBJ2-4; TRBD2 agrees at 11 bases. CDR1 is SNHLY and CDR2 is FYNNEI in the germline V gene. The CDR3 has 17 amino acids. V dropped 0 bases and J dropped 6; count of bases not matched to a gene: 7. This chain's CDR3 is CASSEAASGGNRNIQYF. CDR3 DNA sequence: TGTGCCAGCAGTGAAGCCGCTAGCGGGGGGAATAGAAACATTCAGTACTTC.

The rearrangement links TRBV28 to TRBJ1-6; no firm D call. Trimming shortened V by 2 bases and J by 8 bases, and 4 bases separated the two germline ends. Germline V gives CDR1 MDHEN, CDR2 SYDVKM. CDR3 length: 12 residues. In DNA, the CDR3 is TGTGCCAGCAGTTTAACTTATTCACCCCTCCACTTT. Protein sequence: CASSLTYSPLHF.

This clone is a singleton in its sample. The chain links TRBV6-1 to TRBJ1-2, with D possibly being TRBD1 (5 bases). This CDR3 is 13 amino acids long. V dropped 0 bases and J dropped 13 bases, with 15 bases sitting between them. CDR1 and CDR2 (germline): MNHNS, SASEGT. CDR3 sequence: CASSEAGPMAATF. CDR3 sequence (DNA): TGTGCCAGCAGTGAAGCGGGGCCTATGGCTGCCACCTTC.

The V call is TRBV7-9, the J call TRBJ2-5; 8 bases are shared with TRBD1. V dropped 5 bases and J dropped 5; count of bases not matched to a gene: 4. CDR1 is SEHNR, CDR2 FQNEAQ, per germline (reference sequence). The CDR3 length is 13 residues. The CDR3 sequence: CASSTNRGETQYF. The CDR3 nucleotides are TGTGCCAGCAGCACTAACAGGGGGGAGACCCAGTACTTC.

The rearrangement joins TRBV4-1 to TRBJ1-1; D may be TRBD1 (6 bases). This CDR3 has 15 residues. The V gene's germline CDR1 is MGHRA and CDR2 YSYEKL. V gave up 6 bases and J gave up 3 bases, with 17 bases separating them. CDR3 amino acids: CASRDRWKMDTEAFF. In DNA form, the CDR3 reads TGCGCCAGCAGGGACAGATGGAAAATGGACACTGAAGCTTTCTTT.

The chain recombines TRBV28 with TRBJ1-5; TRBD1 might be the D (5 bases). The V gene lost 3 bases and the J gene lost 7 bases, with 22 bases spanning the gap. There are 17 residues in the CDR3. Germline CDR1 MDHEN, CDR2 SYDVKM. CDR3 amino acids: CASSFVSGKGAWQPQHF. DNA for the CDR3: TGTGCCAGCAGTTTCGTATCTGGGAAAGGGGCTTGGCAGCCCCAGCATTTT. The complete variable domain, with remaining parts taken from reference TRBV28 and TRBJ1-5, reads DVKVTQSSRYLVKRTGEKVFLECVQDMDHENMFWYRQDPGLGLRLIYFSYDVKMKEKGDIPEGYSVSREKKERFSLILESASTNQTSMYLCASSFVSGKGAWQPQHFGDGTRLSIL.

The sample holds one count of this clone. The chain has TRBV5-6 and TRBJ1-6; 10 bases fit TRBD1. After removal of 3 bases from V and 12 bases from J, the junction contained 9 bases not matched to a gene. Germline CDR1 is SGHDT and CDR2 is YYEEEE. CDR3 length equals 15 residues. Here the CDR3 reads CASSYPGQGFLPLHF. In nucleotides, the CDR3 is TGTGCCAGCAGCTATCCGGGACAGGGGTTTCTACCCCTCCACTTT.

This chain links TRBV7-6 with TRBJ2-7, with TRBD1 matching over 9 bases. CDR3 length equals 15 residues. J lost 1 base, V lost 0 bases, and 1 base had no gene match. CDR1 is SGHVS and CDR2 is FNYEAQ in the germline V gene. The CDR3 DNA sequence: TGTGCCAGCAGCTTAGCGGGGACAGGGTCCTACGAGCAGTACTTC. Translated, it gives CASSLAGTGSYEQYF. Based on the CDR3 plus reference TRBV7-6 and TRBJ2-7, the full variable domain is GAGVSQSPRYKVTKRGQDVALRCDPISGHVSLYWYRQALGQGPEFLTYFNYEAQQDKSGLPNDRFSAERPEGSISTLTIQRTEQRDSAMYRCASSLAGTGSYEQYFGPGTRLTVT.

J is TRBJ1-2 and V is TRBV5-1, with 11 nucleotides matching TRBD1. Germline trimming cut 4 bases from V and 4 bases from J; bases unmatched to any gene: 6. The CDR3 has 15 amino acids. Germline lookup yields CDR1 SGHRS and CDR2 YFSETQ. The CDR3 loop is CASSDPGTGGYGYTF. The CDR3 DNA is TGCGCCAGCAGCGATCCCGGGACAGGGGGCTATGGCTACACCTTC.

The chain has TRBV28 and TRBJ2-2; 8 bases agree with TRBD2. The CDR3 runs to 21 residues. CDR1 MDHEN and CDR2 SYDVKM come from the germline V gene. V lost 3 bases, J lost 4 bases, and 22 bases stayed unmatched. CDR3 in amino acids: CASSFPDEGGPGGPSTGELFF. The CDR3 nucleotides read TGTGCCAGCAGTTTCCCTGATGAGGGGGGCCCGGGGGGGCCGAGCACCGGGGAGCTGTTTTTT.

V is TRBV27 and J is TRBJ2-7; 10 nucleotides line up with TRBD2. The CDR3 is made up of 15 amino acids. The germline CDR1 and CDR2 sequences are MNHEY and SMNVEV (reference sequence). J was trimmed by 7 bases and V by 0 bases; bases with no gene match: 6. As DNA, the CDR3 is TGTGCCAGCAGTTTATCACTAGCGGGGATCGGTGAGCAGTACTTC. Translated, it gives CASSLSLAGIGEQYF.

The chain couples TRBV29-1 to TRBJ1-2; no firm D call. Trimming cost V 8 bases and J 8 bases, with 12 bases left between them. This CDR3 region has 10 residues. Germline CDR1 and CDR2: SQVTM and ANQGSEA. The CDR3 is CSSWEDGYTF. DNA for the CDR3: TGCAGCTCCTGGGAGGACGGCTACACCTTC.

V gene TRBV30 combines with J gene TRBJ2-2, with a weak D call TRBD2 (5 bases). Trimming stripped 7 bases from V and 3 bases from J, with 15 bases between. The CDR3 spans 14 residues. Germline-derived CDR1 and CDR2 are GTSNPN and SVGIG (reference sequence). CDR3 DNA sequence: TGTGCCTTCCCCCCAGCGGTCTACACCGGGGAGCTGTTTTTT. This codes for CAFPPAVYTGELFF.

The chain carries TRBV5-5 and TRBJ2-3; D perhaps matches TRBD2 (6 bases). From germline, CDR1 is SGHKS and CDR2 YYEKEE (reference sequence). The CDR3 sequence is 16 residues long. Trimming took 3 bases from V and 4 from J, leaving 18 bases between them. The chain's CDR3 is CASSSQLATLADTQYF. In nucleotides, the CDR3 is TGTGCCAGCAGCTCCCAACTAGCTACCCTGGCAGATACGCAGTATTTT.

The chain joins TRBV6-5 to TRBJ2-1; the D gene is possibly TRBD2 (6 bases). This CDR3 spans 15 amino acids. The germline V gene encodes CDR1 MNHEY and CDR2 SVGAGI. With 0 bases removed from V and 4 bases from J, the gap between germline ends came to 10 bases. CDR3 coding DNA: TGTGCCAGCAGTTACTCTTGGGGACTTTACAATGAGCAGTTCTTC. Its protein is CASSYSWGLYNEQFF.

This clone was counted only a few times. The chain employs TRBV7-2 and TRBJ2-4; perhaps TRBD2 as D (6 bases). Germline assignment: CDR1 SGHTA and CDR2 FQGNSA. Deletions cut 3 bases from V and 10 bases from J, with 13 bases between. The CDR3 extends over 13 amino acids. CDR3 sequence: CASSLGGVGIQYF. CDR3 nucleotides: TGTGCCAGCAGCTTGGGAGGTGTGGGGATTCAGTACTTC.

The rearrangement joins TRBV5-1 to TRBJ1-1; 10 nucleotides match TRBD1. In germline, CDR1 is SGHRS, CDR2 YFSETQ. V gave up 3 bases and J gave up 1 base; unmatched junction bases: 0. The CDR3 sequence is 14 residues long. CDR3 sequence reads: CASSWTGGNTEAFF. The CDR3 nucleotides read TGCGCCAGCAGCTGGACAGGGGGGAACACTGAAGCTTTCTTT. The full variable domain, with the rest looked up from reference TRBV5-1 and TRBJ1-1, is KAGVTQTPRYLIKTRGQQVTLSCSPISGHRSVSWYQQTPGQGLQFLFEYFSETQRNKGNFPGRFSGRQFSNSRSEMNVSTLELGDSALYLCASSWTGGNTEAFFGQGTRLTVV.

CDR3 amino acids: CSGTSGGVSTDTQYF. The DNA for the CDR3 is TGCAGCGGTACTAGCGGGGGGGTTAGCACAGATACGCAGTATTTT. The V and J genes are TRBV29-1 and TRBJ2-3, with 13 bases aligning to TRBD2. Germline CDR1 and CDR2: SQVTM and ANQGSEA. The CDR3 has 15 amino acids. The ends lost 7 bases at V and 0 bases at J; junction bases unmatched: 4.

The chain uses TRBV12-1 and TRBJ2-2; the tabulated D call, TRBD2, remains unverified against the DNA. TRBV12-1 is classified as a pseudogene. This CDR3 comprises 14 residues. The CDR3, as DNA: TGTGCCAGCAGCTTTGACCGGGGGTCCGGGGAGCTGTTTTTT. Translated, it gives CASSFDRGSGELFF.

In this sample, this clone turned up a few times. This chain connects TRBV7-6 to TRBJ1-3; D remains unclear. Germline values: CDR1 SGHVS, CDR2 FNYEAQ. The length of the CDR3 is 14 residues. Trimming took 4 bases from V and 4 from J, leaving 11 bases between them. Written as DNA, the CDR3 is TGTGCCAGCAGCTCCTCCTCGTCCGGAAACACCATATATTTT. It yields the protein CASSSSSSGNTIYF.

Here the CDR3 DNA reads TGTGCCAGCAGTCGGACAGGGGGCCCCTACGAGCAGTACTTC. It yields the protein CASSRTGGPYEQYF. The rearrangement links TRBV28 to TRBJ2-7; 11 positions agree with TRBD1. J was trimmed by 2 bases and V by 5 bases; bases with no gene match: 2. Germline lookup yields CDR1 MDHEN and CDR2 SYDVKM. CDR3 length: 14 residues.

The chain carries TRBV7-2 and TRBJ1-2, with 8 bases lining up with TRBD1. Trimming at V came to 5 bases and at J to 3 bases, leaving 2 bases not matched to a gene. The CDR3 loop spans 13 amino acids. The germline CDR1 and CDR2 sequences are SGHTA and FQGNSA. The CDR3 region has the DNA TGTGCCAGCAGCGGGGGACAGGACTATGGCTACACCTTC. This translates into CASSGGQDYGYTF.

V usage is TRBV6-1 and J usage is TRBJ1-1; no firm D call. With 6 bases removed from V and 1 base from J, the gap between germline ends came to 15 bases. CDR1 is MNHNS, CDR2 SASEGT, per germline. The CDR3 runs 15 residues. The CDR3 spells CASSINRRENTEAFF. CDR3 sequence (DNA): TGTGCCAGCAGCATAAATCGGAGGGAGAACACTGAAGCTTTCTTT.

The rearrangement joins TRBV7-8 to TRBJ1-5; 7 nucleotides line up with TRBD1. This CDR3 contains 16 residues. Trimming took 4 bases from V and 1 from J; bases not matched to a gene: 7. From germline, CDR1 is SGHVS and CDR2 FQNEAQ. CDR3 residues: CASSSEKGASNQPQHF. The CDR3 DNA reads as TGTGCCAGCAGCTCCGAAAAGGGGGCAAGCAATCAGCCCCAGCATTTT.

This clone was counted a few times. The V call is TRBV5-6, the J call TRBJ2-3; 8 bases map to TRBD2. Losses at the gene ends were 6 bases for V and 4 bases for J; bases not matched to a gene: 7. The germline V gene encodes CDR1 SGHDT and CDR2 YYEEEE. This CDR3 is 14 amino acids long. DNA of the CDR3: TGTGCCAGCACCCGGGGGGGGGAGGCAGATACGCAGTATTTT. Amino acid sequence: CASTRGGEADTQYF.

This rearrangement joins TRBV11-2 to TRBJ2-5; 10 nucleotides agree with TRBD1. Germline V CDR1 and CDR2: SGHAT, FQNNGV. The CDR3 contains 15 residues. With V trimmed by 3 bases and J by 4 bases, 5 bases remained unmatched. The CDR3 sequence is CASSLGQGSRETQYF. The CDR3 region has the DNA TGTGCCAGCAGCTTGGGACAGGGGTCTCGAGAGACCCAGTACTTC. The full variable domain, completed using reference TRBV11-2 and TRBJ2-5, is EAGVAQSPRYKIIEKRQSVAFWCNPISGHATLYWYQQILGQGPKLLIQFQNNGVVDDSQLPKDRFSAERLKGVDSTLKIQPAKLEDSAVYLCASSLGQGSRETQYFGPGTRLLVL.